The clone carrying this TCR beta chain was picked up a small number of times. Germline V gene sequence: CDR1 SNHLY, CDR2 FYNNEI. The CDR3 spans 13 residues. Unmatched junction bases numbered 1, after V lost 2 bases and J lost 6 bases. The data were taken from a study of shared clonotypes between healthy human individuals. Adult donors, all healthy and HIV-negative, had no recent acute infections or vaccinations. The genomic DNA of each subset was split evenly across several immunoSEQ plates. Sequencing was performed with immunoSEQ multiplex PCR; in TCRdb, only in-frame clones are kept and a portion is missing. Here the sample spans under 600,000 clones, about 79% being singletons.

V is TRBV2 and J is TRBJ2-1; TRBD1 aligns across 7 bases. Material: PBMCs. The TCR sequence derives from a woman aged 40 to 50 in good health. Some clones in this sample may be carry-over from other donors' samples. The CDR3 loop is CASSENRGNEQFF. DNA of the CDR3: TGTGCCAGCAGTGAAAACAGGGGCAATGAGCAGTTCTTC.